This TCR beta chain stems from a study of blood T cell repertoires in COVID-19. Study background: Symptom resolution, clearance, or two negative PCRs marked donors in Cohort 3 as recovered.

Allocation to cohorts depended on clinical history reported by the participants. The protocol was immunoSEQ multiplex PCR, while the TCRdb copy is restricted to in-frame clones and leaves out a portion. This table has 350,000 to 450,000 clones, more than 75% appearing once. V lost 2 bases, J lost 0 bases, and 8 bases lay in between. Germline lookup yields CDR1 MNHEY and CDR2 SVGAGI. The CDR3 loop spans 15 amino acids. This clonotype was sampled from a man aged 40-49 years in a cohort exposed to, infected with or recovered from COVID-19 (not recorded which). The sequencing input was PBMCs or T cells enriched from blood (not recorded which). The chain has TRBV6-5 and TRBJ1-5, with TRBD1 as a possible D gene (5 bases). CDR3 sequence: CASSYRGFSNQPQHF. The CDR3 coding sequence is TGTGCCAGCAGTTACCGGGGGTTTAGCAATCAGCCCCAGCATTTT.